This is a list of T cell receptor beta chains from one sample in a study of long-term antiretroviral therapy in people with HIV. Generated by immunoSEQ multiplex PCR, the TCRdb table keeps only in-frame clones and is missing some. The sample has 30,000 to 45,000 clones; more than 80% are singletons. Specimen: unsorted PBMCs, collected 3.4 years after starting antiretroviral therapy. The origin of the receptors is a man aged 30 to 45 with HIV. CDR3s include the opening cysteine and the closing phenylalanine or tryptophan. Each record gives: D gene, J gene, clone size, V gene, CDR3 DNA, CDR3 protein. The D gene is left open where the match is weak. Rows give clone size only sometimes, using once, few, many, or a class for an expanded clone.

TRBD2 | TRBJ2-2 | . | TRBV7-3 | TGTGCCAGCCGCCTAGCGGGAAGCACCGGGGAGCTGTTTTTT | CASRLAGSTGELFF
. | TRBJ2-2 | . | TRBV5-5 | TGTGCCAGCAGCTTATCCCCTGGGACCGGGGAGCTGTTTTTT | CASSLSPGTGELFF
. | TRBJ2-1 | . | TRBV19 | TGTGCCAGTATGGGGGGAATCTCCTACAATGAGCAGTTCTTC | CASMGGISYNEQFF
TRBD1 | TRBJ2-7 | few | TRBV28 | TGTGCCAGCAGTTCAATCCCGGGACAGGGGCGGGAGCAGTACTTC | CASSSIPGQGREQYF
TRBD1 | TRBJ2-7 | few | TRBV5-4 | TGTGCCAGCAGGTCCGACAGGGCTCACGACGAGCAGTACTTC | CASRSDRAHDEQYF
TRBD2 | TRBJ2-3 | . | TRBV15 | TGTGCCACCAGCTCTAGCGGACACGGCACAGATACGCAGTATTTT | CATSSSGHGTDTQYF
TRBD1 | TRBJ2-7 | . | TRBV7-9 | TGTGCCAGCAGTTCAACCCATCAAGGGGCGACAGGGCACTCCTACGAGCAGTACTTC | CASSSTHQGATGHSYEQYF
. | TRBJ1-1 | . | TRBV11-3 | TGTGCCAGCAGCTCGACACCGAACACTGAAGCTTTCTTT | CASSSTPNTEAFF
. | TRBJ2-5 | . | TRBV5-1 | TGCGCCAGCAGCGAAGTCGGTTCGGGGGAGACCCAGTACTTC | CASSEVGSGETQYF
. | TRBJ1-2 | . | TRBV9 | TGTGCCAGCAGCGCCCGGGCCGGGGAGACGGAAGGCTACACCTTC | CASSARAGETEGYTF
. | TRBJ1-1 | . | TRBV11-2 | TGTGCCAGCAGCTTAGTTCCGGGCGGCATGAACACTGAAGCTTTCTTT | CASSLVPGGMNTEAFF
. | TRBJ1-2 | few | TRBV4-2 | TGTGCCAGCAGCGAGGGTGGTGGGGACGCTAACTATGGCTACACCTTC | CASSEGGGDANYGYTF
TRBD2 | TRBJ2-7 | . | TRBV2 | TGTGCCAGCAGTTCTCTAACTAGCGGCATCTCCTACGAGCAGTACTTC | CASSSLTSGISYEQYF
. | TRBJ1-1 | few | TRBV9 | TGTGCCAGCAGCCCGAGGACAGCCCTGAACACTGAAGCTTTCTTT | CASSPRTALNTEAFF
TRBD2 | TRBJ2-5 | . | TRBV11-2 | TGTGCCAGCAGCTCCTATAGCGGGAGCCAAGAGACCCAGTACTTC | CASSSYSGSQETQYF
. | TRBJ2-2 | once | TRBV29-1 | TGCAGCGCCGTACTCAACCCGAACACCGGGGAGCTGTTTTTT | CSAVLNPNTGELFF
TRBD1 | TRBJ2-7 | few | TRBV5-4 | TGTGCCAGCAGATCCGGGACAGGGATCGGCGAGCAGTACTTC | CASRSGTGIGEQYF
. | TRBJ1-4 | . | TRBV7-6 | TGTGCCAGCAGCTCAAACAGGGCAACTAATGAAAAACTGTTTTTT | CASSSNRATNEKLFF
. | TRBJ1-1 | . | TRBV27 | TGTGCCAGCGGAGCAGGGTATTCCAAACTTGAAGCTTTCTTT | CASGAGYSKLEAFF
. | TRBJ2-4 | . | TRBV5-1 | TGCGCCAGCAGCCCAGTTGAGAGGGTGTTACCCAAAAACATTCAGTACTTC | CASSPVERVLPKNIQYF
. | TRBJ2-7 | . | TRBV6-5 | TGTGCCAGCAGTTATCGAGGTACGGAGCAGTACTTC | CASSYRGTEQYF
. | TRBJ2-7 | once | TRBV7-2 | TGTGCCAGCAGCCCATGGACTAAACAGGGCGAGCAGTACTTC | CASSPWTKQGEQYF
. | TRBJ2-7 | . | TRBV19 | TGTGCCAGTAGTATAGGAGTAGGGGGATACGAGCAGTACTTC | CASSIGVGGYEQYF
. | TRBJ2-2 | . | TRBV9 | TGTGCCAGCAGCGTAGTTAGCGCGACCGGGGAGCTGTTTTTT | CASSVVSATGELFF
. | TRBJ2-7 | . | TRBV2 | TGTGCCAGCAGTAATAATGGGGGATTCGAGCAGTACTTC | CASSNNGGFEQYF
TRBD1 | TRBJ1-3 | . | TRBV29-1 | TGCAGCGCAGTGGGACAGGACGGAAACACCATATATTTT | CSAVGQDGNTIYF
TRBD2 | TRBJ2-1 | . | TRBV5-1 | TGCGCCAGCAGCAAAGGGACTAGCCTCGATGAGCAGTTCTTC | CASSKGTSLDEQFF
. | TRBJ1-5 | . | TRBV6-1 | TGTGCCAGCAGTGGGGGGGACTATAGCAATCAGCCCCAGCATTTT | CASSGGDYSNQPQHF
TRBD2 | TRBJ2-1 | . | TRBV10-1 | TGCGCCAGCAGTGAGATACTAGCGGGAGGGCCTGTTACCTACAATGAGCAGTTCTTC | CASSEILAGGPVTYNEQFF
. | TRBJ1-1 | few | TRBV27 | TGTGCCAGCAGTCATGACAGGAGGTATGCTTTCTTT | CASSHDRRYAFF
. | TRBJ1-2 | . | TRBV7-2 | TGTGCCAGCAGCCAACAGACAAACTATGGCTACACCTTC | CASSQQTNYGYTF
TRBD1 | TRBJ1-2 | few | TRBV19 | TGTGCCAGTAGTATTACCCCCAGGGGGCTCGGCGATGGCTACACCTTC | CASSITPRGLGDGYTF
TRBD1 | TRBJ1-4 | . | TRBV10-3 | TGTGCCATCAGTGAGGGACAGGGTTTTGTAAAACTGTTTTTT | CAISEGQGFVKLFF
. | TRBJ2-7 | few | TRBV6-5 | TGTGCCAGCAAGGGCAGGGTATACGAGCAGTACTTC | CASKGRVYEQYF
TRBD1 | TRBJ2-7 | . | TRBV11-2 | TGTGCCAGCAGCCCCCACCCGGGGACAGGGGGTGGGTACGAGCAGTACTTC | CASSPHPGTGGGYEQYF
. | TRBJ2-1 | . | TRBV21-1 | TGTGCCAGCAGCAACCCCGGGACTAGCGGGACTTACAATGAGCAGTTCTTC | CASSNPGTSGTYNEQFF
. | TRBJ2-7 | . | TRBV6-5 | TGTGCCAGCAGTCCTTTTTTCGGGCGCGACGAGCAGTACTTC | CASSPFFGRDEQYF
. | TRBJ2-7 | . | TRBV7-9 | TGTGCCAGCAGTAAAATGGGGACCCCTTACTCCTACGAGCAGTACTTC | CASSKMGTPYSYEQYF
TRBD1 | TRBJ1-1 | . | TRBV7-8 | TGTGCCAGCAGCTTATTCTGGGCAGGGGGGAACACTGAAGCTTTCTTT | CASSLFWAGGNTEAFF
TRBD2 | TRBJ2-7 | . | TRBV7-2 | TGTGCCAGCAGCGGAGGACTAGCGGCATCAGTATACGAGCAGTACTTC | CASSGGLAASVYEQYF
. | TRBJ2-5 | . | TRBV30 | TGTGCCTGGAGTAGAGGGAGCGAGACCCAGTACTTC | CAWSRGSETQYF
. | TRBJ1-1 | . | TRBV29-1 | TGCAGCTCTGATCGACGTGGGGGGAACACTGAAGCTTTCTTT | CSSDRRGGNTEAFF
. | TRBJ2-3 | . | TRBV5-1 | TGCGCCAGCAGCAGGGGGAGTAGCGGAGCTACAGATACGCAGTATTTT | CASSRGSSGATDTQYF
. | TRBJ2-7 | . | TRBV5-1 | TGCGCCAGCAGCTTGTTTCTAGGGGCCTACGAGCAGTACTTC | CASSLFLGAYEQYF
. | TRBJ2-2 | . | TRBV5-1 | TGCGCCAGCAGCTTTCGAACCGGGGAGCTGTTTTTT | CASSFRTGELFF
. | TRBJ2-7 | . | TRBV11-2 | TGTGCCAGCAGCTTACTCTTCGGAGGGGCAGGGGAGCAGTACTTC | CASSLLFGGAGEQYF
. | TRBJ2-7 | few | TRBV5-4 | TGTGCCAGCAGCTCGACGGGATTCTCCTACGAGCAGTACTTC | CASSSTGFSYEQYF
. | TRBJ1-1 | . | TRBV15 | TGTGCCACCAGCAGAGAGGCTGAACTTGAAGCTTTCTTT | CATSREAELEAFF
. | TRBJ2-2 | . | TRBV18 | TGTGCCAGCTCACCACCGGCAGGGGAGAACACCGGGGAGCTGTTTTTT | CASSPPAGENTGELFF
TRBD1 | TRBJ1-2 | . | TRBV28 | TGTGCCAGCAGGGAGACAGGGCCCGTCTATGGCTACACCTTC | CASRETGPVYGYTF
TRBD1 | TRBJ2-1 | . | TRBV28 | TGTGCCAGCAGACTCTCCGGGACAGGGCGTGTAAATGAGCAGTTCTTC | CASRLSGTGRVNEQFF
. | TRBJ2-7 | . | TRBV19 | TGTGCCAGTAGTCCGGGGCACGGAAACGAGCAGTACTTC | CASSPGHGNEQYF
. | TRBJ2-3 | . | TRBV11-2 | TGTGCCAGCAGCTTAGGGAATGGACCGAGGGATACGCAGTATTTT | CASSLGNGPRDTQYF
. | TRBJ2-6 | few | TRBV7-9 | TGTGCCAGCAGCACCGGGACCTCTGGGGCCAACGTCCTGACTTTC | CASSTGTSGANVLTF
. | TRBJ1-3 | . | TRBV7-2 | TGTGCCAGCAGTAGTACTGGAAACACCATATATTTT | CASSSTGNTIYF
TRBD2 | TRBJ2-1 | . | TRBV28 | TGTGCCAGCCGGACTAGCGGGAAATCCTTCTACAATGAGCAGTTCTTC | CASRTSGKSFYNEQFF
. | TRBJ2-2 | . | TRBV5-1 | TGCGCCAGCAGCTTAGAGACGGCGAACACCGGGGAGCTGTTTTTT | CASSLETANTGELFF
TRBD1 | TRBJ2-2 | . | TRBV15 | TGTGCCGTTACAGGGGACACCGGGGAGCTGTTTTTT | CAVTGDTGELFF
. | TRBJ1-6 | . | TRBV7-9 | TGTGCCAGCAGCGCCTTTGTGGCTTATAATTCACCCCTCCACTTT | CASSAFVAYNSPLHF
. | TRBJ2-7 | . | TRBV27 | TGTGCCAGCCGTAACAGGGCCCACCCGGTCTACGAGCAGTACTTC | CASRNRAHPVYEQYF